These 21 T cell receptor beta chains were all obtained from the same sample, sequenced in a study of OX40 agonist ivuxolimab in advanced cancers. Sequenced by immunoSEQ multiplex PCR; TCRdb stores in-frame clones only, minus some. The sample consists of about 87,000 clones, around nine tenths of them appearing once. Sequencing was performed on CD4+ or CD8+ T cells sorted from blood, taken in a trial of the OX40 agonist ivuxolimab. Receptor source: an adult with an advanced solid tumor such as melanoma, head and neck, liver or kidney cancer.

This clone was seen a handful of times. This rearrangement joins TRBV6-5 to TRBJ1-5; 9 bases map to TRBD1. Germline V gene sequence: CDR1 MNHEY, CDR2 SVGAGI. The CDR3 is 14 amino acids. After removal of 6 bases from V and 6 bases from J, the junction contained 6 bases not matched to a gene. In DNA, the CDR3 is TGTGCCAGCAGCCGGGACAGGGTCCGTCAGCCCCAGCATTTT. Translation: CASSRDRVRQPQHF.

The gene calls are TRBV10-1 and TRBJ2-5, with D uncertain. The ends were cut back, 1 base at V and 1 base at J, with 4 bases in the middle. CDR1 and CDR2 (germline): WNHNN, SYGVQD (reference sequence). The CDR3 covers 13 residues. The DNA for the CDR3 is TGCGCCAGCAGTGAGTACGTCCAAGAGACCCAGTACTTC. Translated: CASSEYVQETQYF.

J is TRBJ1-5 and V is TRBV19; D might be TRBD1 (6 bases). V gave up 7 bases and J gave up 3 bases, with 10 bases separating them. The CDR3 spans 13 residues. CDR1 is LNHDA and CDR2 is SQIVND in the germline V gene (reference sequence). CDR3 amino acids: CASKDRNNQPQHF. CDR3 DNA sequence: TGTGCCAGTAAGGACAGAAACAATCAGCCCCAGCATTTT. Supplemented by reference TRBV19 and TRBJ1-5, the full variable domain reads DGGITQSPKYLFRKEGQNVTLSCEQNLNHDAMYWYRQDPGQGLRLIYYSQIVNDFQKGDIAEGYSVSREKKESFPLTVTSAQKNPTAFYLCASKDRNNQPQHFGDGTRLSIL.

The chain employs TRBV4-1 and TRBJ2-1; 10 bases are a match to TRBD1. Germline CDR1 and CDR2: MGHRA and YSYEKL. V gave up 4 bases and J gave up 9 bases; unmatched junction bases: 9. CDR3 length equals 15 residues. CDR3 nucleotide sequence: TGCGCCAGCAGCCCTTCGCGACAGGGGGCCGGTGAGCAGTTCTTC. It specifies CASSPSRQGAGEQFF.

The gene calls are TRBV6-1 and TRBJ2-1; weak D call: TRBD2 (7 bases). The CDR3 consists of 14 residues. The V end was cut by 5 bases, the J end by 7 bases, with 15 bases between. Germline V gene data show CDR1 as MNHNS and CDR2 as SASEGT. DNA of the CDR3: TGTGCCAGCAGTTTAGGGGGGGCGTTGAATGAGCAGTTCTTC. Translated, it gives CASSLGGALNEQFF.

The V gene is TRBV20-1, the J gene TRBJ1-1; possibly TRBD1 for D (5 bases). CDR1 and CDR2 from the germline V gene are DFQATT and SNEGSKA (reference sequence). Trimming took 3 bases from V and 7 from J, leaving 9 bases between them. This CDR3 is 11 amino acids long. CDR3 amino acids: CSASQGLEAFF. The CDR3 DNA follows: TGCAGTGCTAGCCAGGGTCTTGAAGCTTTCTTT.

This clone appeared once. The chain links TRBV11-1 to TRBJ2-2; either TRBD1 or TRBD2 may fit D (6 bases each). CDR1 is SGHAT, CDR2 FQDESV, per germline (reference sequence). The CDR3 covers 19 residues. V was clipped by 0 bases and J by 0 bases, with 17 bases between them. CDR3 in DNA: TGTGCCAGCAGCTTAGCGAGGGGGGTATATTCCCCGAACACCGGGGAGCTGTTTTTT. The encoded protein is CASSLARGVYSPNTGELFF.

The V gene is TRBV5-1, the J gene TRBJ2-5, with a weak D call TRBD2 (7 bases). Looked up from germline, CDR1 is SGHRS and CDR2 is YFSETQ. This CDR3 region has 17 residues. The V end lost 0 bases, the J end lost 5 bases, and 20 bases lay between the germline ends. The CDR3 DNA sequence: TGCGCCAGCAGCTTGGCCGTTCAGTCGGGGGGCCGGGAGACCCAGTACTTC. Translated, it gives CASSLAVQSGGRETQYF.

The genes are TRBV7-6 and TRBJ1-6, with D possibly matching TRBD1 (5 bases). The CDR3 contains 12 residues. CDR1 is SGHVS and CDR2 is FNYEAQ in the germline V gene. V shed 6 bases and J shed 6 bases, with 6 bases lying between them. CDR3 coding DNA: TGTGCCAGCAGGGGGACTAATTCACCCCTCCACTTT. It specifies CASRGTNSPLHF.

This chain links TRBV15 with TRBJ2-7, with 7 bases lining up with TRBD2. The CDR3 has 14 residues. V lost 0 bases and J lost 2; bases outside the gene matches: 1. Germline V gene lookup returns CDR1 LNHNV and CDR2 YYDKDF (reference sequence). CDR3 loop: CATSRDRGAYEQYF. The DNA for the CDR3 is TGTGCCACCAGCAGAGATCGGGGGGCCTACGAGCAGTACTTC. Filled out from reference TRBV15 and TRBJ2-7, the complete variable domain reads DAMVIQNPRYQVTQFGKPVTLSCSQTLNHNVMYWYQQKSSQAPKLLFHYYDKDFNNEADTPDNFQSRRPNTSFCFLDIRSPGLGDTAMYLCATSRDRGAYEQYFGPGTRLTVT.

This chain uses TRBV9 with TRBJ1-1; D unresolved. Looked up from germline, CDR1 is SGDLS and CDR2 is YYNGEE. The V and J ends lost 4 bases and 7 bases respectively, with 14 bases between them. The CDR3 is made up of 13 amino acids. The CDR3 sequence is CASSPPAGVEAFF. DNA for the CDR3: TGTGCCAGCAGCCCCCCCGCGGGCGTTGAAGCTTTCTTT.

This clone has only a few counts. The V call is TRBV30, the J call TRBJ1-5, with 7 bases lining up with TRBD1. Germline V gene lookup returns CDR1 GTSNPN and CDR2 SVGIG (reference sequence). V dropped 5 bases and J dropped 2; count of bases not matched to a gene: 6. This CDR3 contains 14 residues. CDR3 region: CAWSTGNGNQPQHF. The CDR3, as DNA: TGTGCCTGGTCGACAGGGAATGGCAATCAGCCCCAGCATTTT.

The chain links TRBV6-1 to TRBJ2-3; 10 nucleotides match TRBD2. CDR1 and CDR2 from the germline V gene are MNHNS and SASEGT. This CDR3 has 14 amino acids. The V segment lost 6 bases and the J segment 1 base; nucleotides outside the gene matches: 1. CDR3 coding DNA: TGTGCCAGCAGGCTAGCGGGGGGCACAGATACGCAGTATTTT. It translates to CASRLAGGTDTQYF.

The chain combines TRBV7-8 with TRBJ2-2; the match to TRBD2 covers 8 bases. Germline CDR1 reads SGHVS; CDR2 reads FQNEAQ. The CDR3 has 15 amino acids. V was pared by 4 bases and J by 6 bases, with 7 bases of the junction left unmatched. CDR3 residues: CASSSGLAFAGELFF. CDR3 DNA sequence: TGTGCCAGCAGCTCAGGACTAGCTTTCGCCGGGGAGCTGTTTTTT.

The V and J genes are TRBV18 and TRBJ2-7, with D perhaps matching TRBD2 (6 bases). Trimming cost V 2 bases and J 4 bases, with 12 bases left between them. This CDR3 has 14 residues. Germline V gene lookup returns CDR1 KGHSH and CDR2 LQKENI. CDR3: CASSPTGGNYEQYF. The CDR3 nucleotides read TGTGCCAGCTCACCAACCGGGGGTAATTACGAGCAGTACTTC. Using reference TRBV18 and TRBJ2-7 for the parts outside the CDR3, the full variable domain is NAGVMQNPRHLVRRRGQEARLRCSPMKGHSHVYWYRQLPEEGLKFMVYLQKENIIDESGMPKERFSAEFPKEGPSILRIQQVVRGDSAAYFCASSPTGGNYEQYFGPGTRLTVT.

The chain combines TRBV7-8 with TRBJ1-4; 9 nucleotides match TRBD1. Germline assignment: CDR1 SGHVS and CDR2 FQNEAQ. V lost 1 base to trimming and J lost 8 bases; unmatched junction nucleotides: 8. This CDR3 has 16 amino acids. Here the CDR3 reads CASSLGDRALGEKLFF. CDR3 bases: TGTGCCAGCAGCTTAGGGGACAGGGCTCTCGGAGAAAAACTGTTTTTT.

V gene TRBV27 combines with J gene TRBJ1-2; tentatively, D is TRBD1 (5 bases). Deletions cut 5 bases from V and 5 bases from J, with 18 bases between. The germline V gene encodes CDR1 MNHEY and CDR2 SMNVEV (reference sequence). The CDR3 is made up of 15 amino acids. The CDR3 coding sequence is TGTGCCAGCAGTGCCATCACCGGGACTGAGTATGGCTACACCTTC. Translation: CASSAITGTEYGYTF.

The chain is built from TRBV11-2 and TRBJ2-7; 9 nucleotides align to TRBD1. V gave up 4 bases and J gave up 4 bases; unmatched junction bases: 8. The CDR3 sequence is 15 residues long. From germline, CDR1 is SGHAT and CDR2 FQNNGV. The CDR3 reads CASSSQTGGGYEQYF. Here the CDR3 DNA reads TGTGCCAGCAGCTCCCAGACAGGGGGTGGGTACGAGCAGTACTTC.

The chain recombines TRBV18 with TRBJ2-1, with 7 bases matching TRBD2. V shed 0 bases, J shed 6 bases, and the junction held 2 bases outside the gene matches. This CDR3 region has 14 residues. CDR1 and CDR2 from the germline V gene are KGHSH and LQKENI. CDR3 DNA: TGTGCCAGCTCACCACCGACTAGCACCAATGAGCAGTTCTTC. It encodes CASSPPTSTNEQFF.

The CDR3 DNA reads TGCGCCAGCACCCTTAAGCGGACGAGCTCCTACAATGAGCAGTTCTTC. Amino acid sequence: CASTLKRTSSYNEQFF. The chain uses TRBV5-1 and TRBJ2-1; a possible D gene is TRBD2 (5 bases). V lost 6 bases and J lost 0, with 16 bases in between. CDR3 length equals 16 residues. CDR1 is SGHRS and CDR2 is YFSETQ in the germline V gene.

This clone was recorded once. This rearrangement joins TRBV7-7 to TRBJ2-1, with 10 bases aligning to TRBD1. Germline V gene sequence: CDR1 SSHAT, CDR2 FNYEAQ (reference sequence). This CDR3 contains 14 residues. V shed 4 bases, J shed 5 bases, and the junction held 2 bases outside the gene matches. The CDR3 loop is CASSSGTGDNEQFF. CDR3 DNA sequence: TGTGCCAGCAGCTCCGGGACAGGGGACAATGAGCAGTTCTTC. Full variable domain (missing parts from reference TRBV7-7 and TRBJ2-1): GAGVSQSPRYKVTKRGQDVTLRCDPISSHATLYWYQQALGQGPEFLTYFNYEAQPDKSGLPSDRFSAERPEGSISTLTIQRTEQRDSAMYRCASSSGTGDNEQFFGPGTRLTVL.